This passage covers 20 T cell receptor beta chains from one sample sequenced in a study of blood T cell repertoires in COVID-19. TCRdb keeps only in-frame clones here, not all; method: immunoSEQ multiplex PCR. The profile shows under 45,000 clones, approximately 90% of them singletons. The sequencing input was peripheral blood. The source is a man between 60 and 75 years old with active COVID-19.

The chain combines TRBV14 with TRBJ1-1; the D is unclear. CDR3 length: 14 amino acids. The germline CDR1 and CDR2 sequences are SGHDN and FVKESK. V lost 6 bases, J lost 5 bases, and 16 bases lay in between. The CDR3: CASRYDSTRTEAFF. In DNA form, the CDR3 reads TGTGCCAGCAGGTACGATTCCACGAGAACTGAAGCTTTCTTT.

This chain links TRBV28 with TRBJ2-5; tentative D call: TRBD1 (5 bases). V lost 6 bases, J lost 2 bases, and 13 bases lay in between. The CDR3 contains 14 residues. CDR1 and CDR2 (germline): MDHEN, SYDVKM. CDR3 in amino acids: CASRMDKGQETQYF. CDR3 sequence (DNA): TGTGCCAGCAGAATGGACAAGGGGCAAGAGACCCAGTACTTC. The variable domain in full, completed from reference TRBV28 and TRBJ2-5, reads DVKVTQSSRYLVKRTGEKVFLECVQDMDHENMFWYRQDPGLGLRLIYFSYDVKMKEKGDIPEGYSVSREKKERFSLILESASTNQTSMYLCASRMDKGQETQYFGPGTRLLVL.

In nucleotides, the CDR3 is TGTGCCATCAGTGAGGGCCTTAGCAATCAGCCCCAGCATTTT. This translates into CAISEGLSNQPQHF. V and J are TRBV10-3 and TRBJ1-5; D gene unclear. The CDR3 loop spans 14 amino acids. V was trimmed by 2 bases and J by 0 bases, leaving 5 bases between them. The V gene's germline CDR1 is ENHRY and CDR2 SYGVKD.

This sequence joins TRBV7-2 and TRBJ2-3; tentative D call: TRBD1 (6 bases). From germline, CDR1 is SGHTA and CDR2 FQGNSA. CDR3 size: 17 residues. V lost 5 bases, J lost 2 bases, and 20 bases lay in between. The CDR3 nucleotides read TGTGCCAGCAGCCTCTACCCCAACAGGGATACCACAGATACGCAGTATTTT. It yields the protein CASSLYPNRDTTDTQYF.

The chain is built from TRBV6-6 and TRBJ2-6; a possible D gene is TRBD2 (6 bases). There are 15 residues in the CDR3. V lost 11 bases, J lost 0 bases, and 14 bases lay in between. The germline V gene encodes CDR1 MNHNY and CDR2 SVGAGI (reference sequence). CDR3 sequence: CAGGTFVSGANVLTF. The CDR3 DNA reads TGTGCCGGAGGGACTTTCGTCTCTGGGGCCAACGTCCTGACTTTC.

The chain has TRBV5-1 and TRBJ1-3; D not certain. Trimming pared 0 bases from V and 0 bases from J, leaving 4 bases between. This CDR3 region has 14 residues. Germline CDR1 is SGHRS and CDR2 is YFSETQ. The CDR3 here is CASSLGSSGNTIYF. CDR3 in DNA: TGCGCCAGCAGCTTGGGGAGCTCTGGAAACACCATATATTTT. The full variable domain, in which reference TRBV5-1 and TRBJ1-3 provide the parts outside the CDR3, is KAGVTQTPRYLIKTRGQQVTLSCSPISGHRSVSWYQQTPGQGLQFLFEYFSETQRNKGNFPGRFSGRQFSNSRSEMNVSTLELGDSALYLCASSLGSSGNTIYFGEGSWLTVV.

The chain has TRBV28 and TRBJ2-1, with a weak D call TRBD2 (6 bases). The germline gives CDR1 MDHEN, CDR2 SYDVKM. Trimming took off 8 bases at V and 4 bases at J, with 18 bases between the two ends. This CDR3 contains 15 residues. For the CDR3, the DNA is TGTGCCAGCGGACCCCCTAGCGTGCCTTACAATGAGCAGTTCTTC. It encodes CASGPPSVPYNEQFF.

The chain uses TRBV10-3 and TRBJ2-1, with TRBD2 matching 14 bases. After removal of 4 bases from V and 5 bases from J, the junction contained 4 bases not matched to a gene. The CDR3 covers 16 residues. In germline, CDR1 is ENHRY, CDR2 SYGVKD. The CDR3 nucleotides read TGTGCCATCAGTGGACTAGCGGGAGGGAAGGACAATGAGCAGTTCTTC. It specifies CAISGLAGGKDNEQFF.

The chain links TRBV7-2 to TRBJ1-4, with D tentatively TRBD1 (6 bases). Germline lookup yields CDR1 SGHTA and CDR2 FQGNSA. The ends were cut back, 6 bases at V and 4 bases at J, with 15 bases in the middle. The CDR3 consists of 15 residues. CDR3 residues: CASRNRVTDNEKLFF. DNA of the CDR3: TGTGCCAGCAGGAACAGGGTGACAGATAATGAAAAACTGTTTTTT.

In its sample, this clone was seen a few times. The rearrangement uses TRBV27 and TRBJ2-5; 9 nucleotides align to TRBD2. Trimming removed 3 bases from V and 5 bases from J; junction bases left unmatched: 1. The CDR3 is made up of 13 amino acids. The germline V gene has CDR1 MNHEY and CDR2 SMNVEV (reference sequence). CDR3 protein: CASSLRGGETQYF. CDR3 in DNA: TGTGCCAGCAGTTTGCGGGGGGGGGAGACCCAGTACTTC.

The chain employs TRBV29-1 and TRBJ2-7; 8 nucleotides align to TRBD1. J was trimmed by 4 bases and V by 1 base; bases with no gene match: 6. Germline CDR1 reads SQVTM; CDR2 reads ANQGSEA. CDR3 length equals 14 residues. In DNA, the CDR3 is TGCAGCGTTGAAGGTGCAGGGGGCTGGTACGAGCAGTACTTC. Translating gives CSVEGAGGWYEQYF.

This clone was found once. This CDR3 reads CASSESGATYEQYF. In DNA form, the CDR3 reads TGTGCCAGCAGTGAATCAGGGGCCACCTACGAGCAGTACTTC. This sequence joins TRBV25-1 and TRBJ2-7, with a tentative D call TRBD1 (6 bases). Germline V gene sequence: CDR1 MGHDK, CDR2 SYGVNS. V was trimmed by 1 base and J by 2 bases, leaving 9 bases between them. The CDR3 is 14 amino acids.

V is TRBV9 and J is TRBJ2-5; D is perhaps TRBD2 (6 bases). Trimming left V 3 bases short and J 4 bases short, with 19 bases between. Germline CDR1 reads SGDLS; CDR2 reads YYNGEE. CDR3 length equals 16 residues. In nucleotides, the CDR3 is TGTGCCAGCAGCGCCGGTTCTGGGGGGAGAATAGAGACCCAGTACTTC. The encoded protein is CASSAGSGGRIETQYF.

The gene calls are TRBV28 and TRBJ1-4, with 7 bases lining up with TRBD1. The V gene's germline CDR1 is MDHEN and CDR2 SYDVKM. J gave up 4 bases and V 6 bases, and 8 bases lay outside the gene matches. The CDR3 contains 15 residues. CDR3 nucleotides: TGTGCCAGCAGCAAGCCGGGACAGCTTAATGAAAAACTGTTTTTT. Translating gives CASSKPGQLNEKLFF.

This clone is a singleton in its sample. This sequence joins TRBV14 and TRBJ2-6, with D possibly being TRBD1 (5 bases). Trimming took off 0 bases at V and 0 bases at J, with 24 bases between the two ends. The CDR3 is 22 amino acids. CDR1 and CDR2 (germline): SGHDN, FVKESK. DNA of the CDR3: TGTGCCAGCAGCCAAGAGGCAGGGTTTTTTTTTCCATCTATCTCTGGGGCCAACGTCCTGACTTTC. As protein: CASSQEAGFFFPSISGANVLTF.

The count of this clone is one. The chain couples TRBV28 to TRBJ2-1, with 11 positions matching TRBD2. The trim removed 5 bases at V and 6 bases at J, leaving 12 bases unmatched. The CDR3 runs to 17 residues. Germline V gene lookup returns CDR1 MDHEN and CDR2 SYDVKM. The CDR3 DNA is TGTGCCAGCAGTCCCATAGCGGGAGGGCCTATCTTCAATGAGCAGTTCTTC. This translates into CASSPIAGGPIFNEQFF.

This sequence joins TRBV29-1 and TRBJ1-2; D remains unclear. The CDR3 totals 12 residues. Trimming took 2 bases from V and 4 from J, leaving 8 bases between them. The V gene's germline CDR1 is SQVTM and CDR2 ANQGSEA. The CDR3 coding sequence is TGCAGCGTTGAATCTACCACCTATGGCTACACCTTC. Residues: CSVESTTYGYTF.

This rearrangement joins TRBV2 to TRBJ2-7, with D possibly matching TRBD2 (8 bases). With 2 bases removed from V and 4 bases from J, the gap between germline ends came to 21 bases. CDR1 SNHLY and CDR2 FYNNEI come from the germline V gene. The CDR3 spans 17 residues. The DNA for the CDR3 is TGTGCCAGCAGTGAAAGGGTAGCGGGACAGAATGTATACGAGCAGTACTTC. It is translated as CASSERVAGQNVYEQYF.

The chain carries TRBV6-1 and TRBJ2-7; D possibly corresponds to TRBD2 (5 bases). The V gene lost 2 bases and the J gene lost 4 bases, with 12 bases spanning the gap. Germline V CDR1 and CDR2: MNHNS, SASEGT. This CDR3 has 14 residues. This CDR3 reads CASSEWYSVYEQYF. The CDR3 DNA reads as TGTGCCAGCAGTGAATGGTATAGCGTGTACGAGCAGTACTTC.

This chain links TRBV10-1 with TRBJ2-3; 7 bases line up with TRBD1. V trimming: 5 bases; J trimming: 4 bases; junction bases outside the gene matches: 3. The CDR3 consists of 13 residues. Per germline, CDR1 WNHNN and CDR2 SYGVQD (reference sequence). The chain's CDR3 is CASSSTGADTQYF. The CDR3 nucleotides are TGCGCCAGCAGTTCAACAGGGGCAGATACGCAGTATTTT.